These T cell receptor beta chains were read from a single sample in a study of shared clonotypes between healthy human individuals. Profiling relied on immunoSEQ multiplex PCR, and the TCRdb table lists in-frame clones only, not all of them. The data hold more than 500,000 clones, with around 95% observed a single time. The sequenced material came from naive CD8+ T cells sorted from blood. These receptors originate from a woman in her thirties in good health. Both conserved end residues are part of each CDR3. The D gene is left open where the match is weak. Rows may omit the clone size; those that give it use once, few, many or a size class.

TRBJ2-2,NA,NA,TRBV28,TGTGCCAGCAGTTTGAAGTGGGTCGGGGAGCTGTTTTTT,CASSLKWVGELFF
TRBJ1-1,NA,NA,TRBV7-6,TGTGCCAGCAGCTCAAAGACGTGGGGAGAGAACGGTGAAGCTTTCTTT,CASSSKTWGENGEAFF
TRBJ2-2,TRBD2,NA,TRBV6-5,TGTGCCAGCACCCTAGCGGGTTTGCCTACCGGGGAGCTGTTTTTT,CASTLAGLPTGELFF
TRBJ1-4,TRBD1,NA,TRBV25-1,TGTGCCAGCAGCCCAGGGGGCGGAAATGAAAAACTGTTTTTT,CASSPGGGNEKLFF
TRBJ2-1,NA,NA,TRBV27,TGTGCCAGCAGTTTAACCGGAACCGCCTTTGAGCAGTTCTTC,CASSLTGTAFEQFF
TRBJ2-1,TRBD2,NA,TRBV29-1,TGCAGCCTCGTTAAGCGGGAGCAACCCTACAATGAGCAGTTCTTC,CSLVKREQPYNEQFF
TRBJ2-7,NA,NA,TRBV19,TGTGCCAGCTCAGGAGGGGGATCCTACGAGCAGTACTTC,CASSGGGSYEQYF
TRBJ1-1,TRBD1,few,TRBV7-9,TGTGCCAGCAGCCAGGGGGACACTGAAGCTTTCTTT,CASSQGDTEAFF
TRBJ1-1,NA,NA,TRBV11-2,TGTGCCAGCAGCTTAACCCGACAGGTGAACACTGAAGCTTTCTTT,CASSLTRQVNTEAFF
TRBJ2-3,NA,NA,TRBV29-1,TGCAGCGTTGAACTGGGGCAGACGATAGATACGCAGTATTTT,CSVELGQTIDTQYF
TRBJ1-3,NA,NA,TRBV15,TGTGCCACCAGCAGAGCCAGTTCTGGAAACACCATATATTTT,CATSRASSGNTIYF
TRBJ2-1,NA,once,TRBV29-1,TGCAGCGTTGAAGACGGTTGGAATGAGCAGTTCTTC,CSVEDGWNEQFF
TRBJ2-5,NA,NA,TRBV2,TGTGCCAGCAGTGCGGCGGTTCGACAAGAGACCCAGTACTTC,CASSAAVRQETQYF
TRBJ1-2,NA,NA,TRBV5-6,TGTGCCAGCAGCTTGGTTTACACCGACTATGGCTACACCTTC,CASSLVYTDYGYTF
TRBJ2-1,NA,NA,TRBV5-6,TGTGCCAGCAGCGACCGCCGTCGATTGATGGCTGCTCTCAATGAGCAGTTCTTC,CASSDRRRLMAALNEQFF
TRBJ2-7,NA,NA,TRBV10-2,TGCGCCGGGTACCAGGGAATTTCCTACGAGCAGTACTTC,CAGYQGISYEQYF
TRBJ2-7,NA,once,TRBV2,TGTGCCAGTAGCAGACTTGGGCCGTCGGCGGAAAGCTCCTACGAGCAGTACTTC,CASSRLGPSAESSYEQYF
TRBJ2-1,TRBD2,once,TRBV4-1,TGCGCCAGCAGTGGAAGCGGGAGGGCAAATGAGCAGTTCTTC,CASSGSGRANEQFF
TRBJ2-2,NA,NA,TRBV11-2,TGTGCCAGCAGCTTAGAGAGGGGCGGGCAGGGCTGGACCGGGGAGCTGTTTTTT,CASSLERGGQGWTGELFF
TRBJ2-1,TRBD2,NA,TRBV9,TGTGCCAGCAGCACTCCCGGGACTAGCGGAAACAATGAGCAGTTCTTC,CASSTPGTSGNNEQFF
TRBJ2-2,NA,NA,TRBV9,TGTGCCAGCAGCACAATTACCGGGGAGCTGTTTTTT,CASSTITGELFF
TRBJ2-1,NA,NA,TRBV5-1,TGCGCCAGCAGCTTGAGTGGCGGAATCAATGAGCAGTTCTTC,CASSLSGGINEQFF